Described below is a single T cell receptor beta chain sequence and its context. Its antigen remains unidentified. CDR1 and CDR2 from the germline V gene are MNHNY and SVGAGI (reference sequence). This CDR3 has 15 residues. The V gene end was trimmed by 2 bases and the J gene end by 5 bases; junction bases not matched to a gene: 7. This entry belongs to a study of shared clonotypes between healthy human individuals. It was 200 to 250 ng DNA, about 30,000 T cell genomes, that sorted-subset replicate PCRs used. Assay: immunoSEQ multiplex PCR; the TCRdb copy retains only in-frame clones and omits some. The sample yields about 2 million clones, 85% to 95% seen once. Overall study findings and caveats: Naive subsets generally had larger estimated richness than memory subsets.

It was CD45RO-negative cells, positively selected for CCR7, that made up naive CD8 cells, with terminally differentiated effector memory CD45RA+ cells excluded. The chain uses TRBV6-6 and TRBJ2-5, with 8 positions matching TRBD2. The TCR sequence derives from a man aged 18 to 35 in good health. The sample consisted of naive CD8+ T cells sorted from blood. CDR3 sequence reads: CASSYTGLGGETQYF. CDR3 bases: TGTGCCAGCAGTTACACGGGACTAGGAGGGGAGACCCAGTACTTC.